Listed here are 18 T cell receptor beta chains from one sample, sequenced in a study of cytomegalovirus exposure and HLA in healthy donors. PCR primers comprised 60 Vbeta and 13 Jbeta primers. Profiled with immunoSEQ multiplex PCR; TCRdb holds only in-frame clones, not every one. The sample gives 150,000 or so clones, nearly 70% of which show up once; roughly 10% is in the top ten. What was sequenced was PBMCs. The receptors stem from a man under 40 in good health and CMV-seropositive.

This chain links TRBV27 with TRBJ2-6; D remains ambiguous. Trimming shortened V by 11 bases and J by 4 bases, and 12 bases separated the two germline ends. The CDR3 is made up of 13 amino acids. The germline V gene encodes CDR1 MNHEY and CDR2 SMNVEV (reference sequence). As DNA, the CDR3 is TGTGCCGCGAGGTCGGCGGGGGCCAACGTCCTGACTTTC. Translated: CAARSAGANVLTF.

The sample holds a few counts of this clone. An end of the junction differs from the germline gene, which may be a read error. The chain has TRBV7-9 and TRBJ2-2, with TRBD2 matching 13 bases. CDR3 size: 15 residues. Germline loops: CDR1 SEHNR, CDR2 FQNEAQ (reference sequence). This CDR3 reads CSSSLLAGGTGELFF. The CDR3 region has the DNA TGTTCCAGCAGCCTACTAGCGGGAGGGACCGGGGAGCTGTTTTTT.

The V and J genes are TRBV4-1 and TRBJ2-5; 7 bases are a match to TRBD1. J was trimmed by 4 bases and V by 3 bases; bases with no gene match: 5. This CDR3 spans 14 amino acids. Germline V lookup: CDR1 MGHRA, CDR2 YSYEKL. The chain's CDR3 is CASSHTGVGETQYF. DNA of the CDR3: TGCGCCAGCAGCCATACAGGGGTGGGAGAGACCCAGTACTTC.

The rearrangement joins TRBV11-2 to TRBJ1-4; D is unresolved. The germline V gene has CDR1 SGHAT and CDR2 FQNNGV. V lost 1 base and J 4 bases, leaving 16 bases between the germline ends. The CDR3 consists of 17 residues. The CDR3 region is CASSLGIRYSNNEKLFF. The CDR3 DNA follows: TGTGCCAGCAGCTTAGGTATACGTTACAGCAATAATGAAAAACTGTTTTTT.

The V and J genes are TRBV27 and TRBJ1-2; D perhaps matches TRBD1 (5 bases). V dropped 3 bases and J dropped 4 bases, with 15 bases sitting between them. CDR1 and CDR2 from the germline V gene are MNHEY and SMNVEV (reference sequence). The CDR3 contains 15 residues. The CDR3 loop reads CASSLSRVWPYGYTF. The CDR3 DNA is TGTGCCAGCAGTTTGTCCAGGGTTTGGCCCTATGGCTACACCTTC.

V usage is TRBV7-3 and J usage is TRBJ2-2; D gene uncertain. CDR1 and CDR2 from the germline V gene are SGHTA and FQGTGA. CDR3 length equals 12 residues. V was cut by 2 bases and J by 7 bases, with 5 bases left in between. The CDR3 protein is CASSLVNGELFF. CDR3 bases: TGTGCCAGCAGCTTAGTTAACGGGGAGCTGTTTTTT.

This clone has more than one count but fewer than ten. The genes are TRBV27 and TRBJ1-5; D ambiguous. V was cut by 0 bases and J by 5 bases, with 8 bases left in between. Germline V lookup: CDR1 MNHEY, CDR2 SMNVEV (reference sequence). The CDR3 is 14 amino acids. CDR3 in amino acids: CASSLSEDDQPQHF. DNA of the CDR3: TGTGCCAGCAGTTTATCGGAGGATGATCAGCCCCAGCATTTT.

This clone came up a few times. Other DNA sequences of this sample code for an identical CDR3. The V call is TRBV6-5, the J call TRBJ1-1, with D possibly being TRBD1 (5 bases). The CDR3 is 13 residues long. Germline V gene sequence: CDR1 MNHEY, CDR2 SVGAGI. Deletions cut 0 bases from V and 5 bases from J, with 7 bases between. The CDR3 here is CASSYSGGTEAFF. Here the CDR3 DNA reads TGTGCCAGCAGTTACTCCGGGGGGACTGAAGCTTTCTTT.

This chain links TRBV25-1 with TRBJ2-7; the match to TRBD1 covers 8 bases. The CDR3 is 14 residues long. V trimming: 2 bases; J trimming: 6 bases; junction bases outside the gene matches: 6. The germline V gene encodes CDR1 MGHDK and CDR2 SYGVNS. The CDR3 nucleotides read TGTGCCAGCAGTGAACGGACAGGGATCAGCGAGCAGTACTTC. Translation gives CASSERTGISEQYF.

This chain joins TRBV28 and TRBJ1-5; 12 bases are a match to TRBD1. V shed 6 bases and J 8 bases; nucleotides not matched to a gene: 11. Germline loops: CDR1 MDHEN, CDR2 SYDVKM. The CDR3 length is 16 residues. The chain's CDR3 is CASSWGQGAGAEPQHF. The DNA for the CDR3 is TGTGCCAGCAGCTGGGGACAGGGGGCTGGGGCAGAGCCCCAGCATTTT.

This clone showed up just once. The rearrangement joins TRBV19 to TRBJ1-4; 7 bases match TRBD1. The CDR3 is made up of 18 amino acids. Trimming took 3 bases from V and 0 from J; bases not matched to a gene: 10. Germline CDR1 is LNHDA and CDR2 is SQIVND (reference sequence). As DNA, the CDR3 is TGTGCCAGTAGTATCGAACCGGGACAGCAAGCAACTAATGAAAAACTGTTTTTT. Protein product: CASSIEPGQQATNEKLFF.

In this sample, this clone turned up a few times. The CDR3 reads CASSGTGMEYGYTF. The CDR3 DNA sequence: TGTGCCAGCTCCGGGACAGGGATGGAGTACGGCTACACCTTC. V usage is TRBV11-3 and J usage is TRBJ1-2, with 9 bases identical to TRBD1. Trimming took 8 bases from V and 8 from J; bases not matched to a gene: 12. Per germline, CDR1 SGHNT and CDR2 YENEEA. The CDR3 runs 14 residues.

The CDR3 DNA sequence: TGTGCCAGCAGTAGGCGACAGGGGGGGGACGATGAGCAGTTCTTC. Translating it yields CASSRRQGGDDEQFF. This rearrangement joins TRBV9 to TRBJ2-1; TRBD1 matches 9 bases. This CDR3 has 15 amino acids. Germline V gives CDR1 SGDLS, CDR2 YYNGEE. The V and J ends lost 5 bases and 8 bases, in that order; junction bases with no gene match: 11.

The chain recombines TRBV27 with TRBJ2-7; 8 bases are shared with TRBD1. J was trimmed by 4 bases and V by 5 bases; bases with no gene match: 10. The CDR3 runs to 15 residues. The germline CDR1 and CDR2 sequences are MNHEY and SMNVEV (reference sequence). The CDR3 bases are TGTGCCAGCAGTCCAGTCACAGGGGGAATATACGAGCAGTACTTC. Amino acids: CASSPVTGGIYEQYF.

The genes are TRBV5-1 and TRBJ2-5; 7 bases line up with TRBD1. The V and J ends lost 1 base and 5 bases, in that order; junction bases with no gene match: 5. This CDR3 has 14 residues. Per germline, CDR1 SGHRS and CDR2 YFSETQ. CDR3 DNA sequence: TGCGCCAGCAGCTTGTCAGGGGGTGAGGAGACCCAGTACTTC. Amino acid sequence: CASSLSGGEETQYF.

The genes are TRBV6-5 and TRBJ2-1; D is possibly TRBD1 (5 bases). V lost 6 bases, J lost 5 bases, and 11 bases lay in between. Germline V CDR1 and CDR2: MNHEY, SVGAGI. The CDR3 spans 13 residues. The CDR3 loop reads CASRQGWDNEQFF. The CDR3 DNA sequence: TGTGCCAGCAGGCAGGGATGGGACAATGAGCAGTTCTTC.

This clone was counted between two and nine times. The rearrangement uses TRBV9 and TRBJ2-1; no reliable D call. V was pared by 4 bases and J by 2 bases, with 13 bases between. Germline CDR1 SGDLS, CDR2 YYNGEE. The CDR3 has 15 amino acids. This CDR3 reads CASSYRGETYNEQFF. In DNA form, the CDR3 reads TGTGCCAGCAGCTACCGTGGAGAGACCTACAATGAGCAGTTCTTC.

This clone has just one count. This CDR3 is also generated by other DNA sequences in the sample. The chain couples TRBV7-9 to TRBJ2-7; 7 nucleotides line up with TRBD2. Losses at the gene ends were 1 base for V and 3 bases for J; bases not matched to a gene: 3. CDR1 and CDR2 (germline): SEHNR, FQNEAQ (reference sequence). The length of the CDR3 is 14 residues. CDR3 sequence reads: CASSLEGGSYEQYF. In nucleotides, the CDR3 is TGTGCCAGCAGCTTAGAAGGCGGGAGCTACGAGCAGTACTTC.